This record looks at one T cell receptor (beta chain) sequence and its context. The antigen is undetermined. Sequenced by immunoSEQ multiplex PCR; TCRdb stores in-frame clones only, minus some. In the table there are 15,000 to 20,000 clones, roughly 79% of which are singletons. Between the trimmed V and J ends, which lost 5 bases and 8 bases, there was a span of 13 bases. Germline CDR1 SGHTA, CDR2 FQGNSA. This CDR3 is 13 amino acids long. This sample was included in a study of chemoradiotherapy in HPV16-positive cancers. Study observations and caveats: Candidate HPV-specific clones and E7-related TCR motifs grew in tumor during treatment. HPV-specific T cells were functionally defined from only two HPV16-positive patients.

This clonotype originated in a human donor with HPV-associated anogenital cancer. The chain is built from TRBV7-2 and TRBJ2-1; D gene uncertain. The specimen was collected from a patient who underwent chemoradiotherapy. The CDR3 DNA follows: TGTGCCAGCAGCGCCCCGACGACTTATGAGCAGTTCTTC. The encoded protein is CASSAPTTYEQFF. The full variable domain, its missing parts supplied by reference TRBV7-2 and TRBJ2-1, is GAGVSQSPSNKVTEKGKDVELRCDPISGHTALYWYRQSLGQGLEFLIYFQGNSAPDKSGLPSDRFSAERTGGSVSTLTIQRTQQEDSAVYLCASSAPTTYEQFFGPGTRLTVL.